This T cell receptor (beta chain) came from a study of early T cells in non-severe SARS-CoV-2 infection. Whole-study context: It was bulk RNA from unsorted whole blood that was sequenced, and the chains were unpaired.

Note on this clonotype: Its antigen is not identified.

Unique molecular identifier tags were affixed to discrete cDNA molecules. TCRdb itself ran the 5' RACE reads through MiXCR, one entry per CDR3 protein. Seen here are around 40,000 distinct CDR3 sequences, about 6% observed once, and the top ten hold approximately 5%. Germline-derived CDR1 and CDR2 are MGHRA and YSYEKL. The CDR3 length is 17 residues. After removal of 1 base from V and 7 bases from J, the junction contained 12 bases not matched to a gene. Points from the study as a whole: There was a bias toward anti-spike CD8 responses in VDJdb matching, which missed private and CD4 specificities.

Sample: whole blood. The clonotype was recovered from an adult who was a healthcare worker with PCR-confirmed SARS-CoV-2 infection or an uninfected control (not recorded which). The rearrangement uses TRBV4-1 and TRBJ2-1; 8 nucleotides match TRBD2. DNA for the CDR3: TGCGCCAGCAGCCAAGTACCGGGACTAGAGCTAGGAAATGAGCAGTTCTTC. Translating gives CASSQVPGLELGNEQFF.